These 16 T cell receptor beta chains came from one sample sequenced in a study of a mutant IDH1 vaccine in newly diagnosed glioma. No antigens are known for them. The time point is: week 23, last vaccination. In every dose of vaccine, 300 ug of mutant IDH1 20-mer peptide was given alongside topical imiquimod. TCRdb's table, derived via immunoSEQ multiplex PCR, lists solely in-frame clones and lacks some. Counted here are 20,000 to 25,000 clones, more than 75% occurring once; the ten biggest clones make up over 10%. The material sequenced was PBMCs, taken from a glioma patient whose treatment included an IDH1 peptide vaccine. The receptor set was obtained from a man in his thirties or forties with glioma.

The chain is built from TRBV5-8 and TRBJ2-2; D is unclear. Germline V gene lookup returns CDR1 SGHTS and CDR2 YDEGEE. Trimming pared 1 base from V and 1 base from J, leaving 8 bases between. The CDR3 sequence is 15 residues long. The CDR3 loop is CASSLTALNTGELFF. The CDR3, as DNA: TGTGCCAGCAGCTTGACGGCCCTGAACACCGGGGAGCTGTTTTTT. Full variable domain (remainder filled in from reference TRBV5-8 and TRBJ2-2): EAGVTQSPTHLIKTRGQQATLRCSPISGHTSVYWYQQALGLGLQFLLWYDEGEERNRGNFPPRFSGRQFPNYSSELNVNALELEDSALYLCASSLTALNTGELFFGEGSRLTVL.

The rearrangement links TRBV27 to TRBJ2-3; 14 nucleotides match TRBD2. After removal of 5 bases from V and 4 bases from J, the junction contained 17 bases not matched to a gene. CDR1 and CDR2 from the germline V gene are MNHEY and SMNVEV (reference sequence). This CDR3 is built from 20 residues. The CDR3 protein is CASSQWGERTSGRRADTQYF. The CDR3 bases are TGTGCCAGCAGTCAATGGGGGGAAAGGACTAGCGGGAGGCGGGCAGATACGCAGTATTTT.

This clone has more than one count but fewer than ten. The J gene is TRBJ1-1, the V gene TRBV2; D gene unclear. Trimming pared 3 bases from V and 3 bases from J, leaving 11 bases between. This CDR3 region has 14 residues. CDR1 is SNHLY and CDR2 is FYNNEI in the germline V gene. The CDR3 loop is CASSDIGVDTEAFF. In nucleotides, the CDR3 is TGTGCCAGCAGTGATATCGGGGTCGACACTGAAGCTTTCTTT.

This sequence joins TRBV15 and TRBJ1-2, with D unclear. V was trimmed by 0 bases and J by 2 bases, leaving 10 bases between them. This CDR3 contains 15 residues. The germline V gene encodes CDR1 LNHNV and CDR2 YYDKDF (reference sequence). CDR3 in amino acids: CATSRDRTANYGYTF. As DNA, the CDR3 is TGTGCCACCAGCAGAGATCGGACGGCAAACTATGGCTACACCTTC.

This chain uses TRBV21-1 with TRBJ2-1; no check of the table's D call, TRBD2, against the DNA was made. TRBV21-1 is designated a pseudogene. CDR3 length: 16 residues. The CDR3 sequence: CASSKGKRMGVDEQFF. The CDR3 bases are TGTGCCAGCAGCAAAGGGAAGCGGATGGGAGTGGATGAGCAGTTCTTC.

As DNA, the CDR3 is TGCGCCAGCAGCTTTGGAGGGGGCCTGACTAATGAAAAACTGTTTTTT. Protein sequence: CASSFGGGLTNEKLFF. The rearrangement links TRBV5-1 to TRBJ1-4; TRBD1 aligns across 7 bases. Germline V gene sequence: CDR1 SGHRS, CDR2 YFSETQ. This CDR3 region has 16 residues. V dropped 2 bases and J dropped 2; count of bases not matched to a gene: 6.

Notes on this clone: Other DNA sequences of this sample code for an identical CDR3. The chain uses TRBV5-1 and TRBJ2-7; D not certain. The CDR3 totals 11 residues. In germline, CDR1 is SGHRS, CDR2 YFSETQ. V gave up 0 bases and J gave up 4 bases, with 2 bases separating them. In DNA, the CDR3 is TGCGCCAGCAGCTTGGGGTACGAGCAGTACTTC. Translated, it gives CASSLGYEQYF. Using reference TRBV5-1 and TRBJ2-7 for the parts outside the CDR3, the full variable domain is KAGVTQTPRYLIKTRGQQVTLSCSPISGHRSVSWYQQTPGQGLQFLFEYFSETQRNKGNFPGRFSGRQFSNSRSEMNVSTLELGDSALYLCASSLGYEQYFGPGTRLTVT.

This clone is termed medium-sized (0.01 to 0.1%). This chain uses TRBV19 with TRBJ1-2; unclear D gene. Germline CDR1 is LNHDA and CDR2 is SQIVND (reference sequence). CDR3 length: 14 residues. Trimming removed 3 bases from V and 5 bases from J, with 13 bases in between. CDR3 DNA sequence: TGTGCCAGTAGTATTCCTGGGCAGGAATATGGCTACACCTTC. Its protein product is CASSIPGQEYGYTF.

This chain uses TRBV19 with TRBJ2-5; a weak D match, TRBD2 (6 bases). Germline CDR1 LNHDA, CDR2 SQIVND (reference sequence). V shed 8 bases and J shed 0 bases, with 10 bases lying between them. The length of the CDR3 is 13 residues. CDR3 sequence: CASGREYQETQYF. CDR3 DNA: TGTGCCAGTGGCCGGGAGTACCAAGAGACCCAGTACTTC.

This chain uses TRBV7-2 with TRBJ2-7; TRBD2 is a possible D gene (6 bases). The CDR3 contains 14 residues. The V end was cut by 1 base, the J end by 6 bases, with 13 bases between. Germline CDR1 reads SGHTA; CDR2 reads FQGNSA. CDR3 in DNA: TGTGCCAGCAGCTTAGGTGTCCAGGGAGGCGAGCAGTACTTC. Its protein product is CASSLGVQGGEQYF.

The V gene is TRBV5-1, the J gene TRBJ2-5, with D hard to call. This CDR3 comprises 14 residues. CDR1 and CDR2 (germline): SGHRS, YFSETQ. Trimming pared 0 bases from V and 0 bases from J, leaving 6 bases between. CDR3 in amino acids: CASSLGFDQETQYF. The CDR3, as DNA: TGCGCCAGCAGCTTGGGCTTTGACCAAGAGACCCAGTACTTC.

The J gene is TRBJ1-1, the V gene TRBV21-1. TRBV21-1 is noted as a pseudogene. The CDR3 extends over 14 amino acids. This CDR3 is CASSDRGGEGKAFF. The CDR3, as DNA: TGTGCCAGCAGCGATCGGGGGGGAGAGGGAAAAGCTTTCTTT.

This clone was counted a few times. The CDR3 reads CASSVSPGYEQFF. The CDR3 region has the DNA TGTGCCAGCAGCGTATCCCCGGGTTATGAGCAGTTCTTC. The chain recombines TRBV11-2 with TRBJ2-1; D remains ambiguous. Germline CDR1 is SGHAT and CDR2 is FQNNGV. V gave up 5 bases and J gave up 8 bases, with 13 bases separating them. The CDR3 covers 13 residues.

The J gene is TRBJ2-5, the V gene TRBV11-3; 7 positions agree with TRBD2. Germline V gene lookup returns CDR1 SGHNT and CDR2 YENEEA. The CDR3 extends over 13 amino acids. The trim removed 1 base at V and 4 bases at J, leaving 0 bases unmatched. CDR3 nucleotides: TGTGCCAGCAGCTTAGGGGAGGGAGAGACCCAGTACTTC. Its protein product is CASSLGEGETQYF.

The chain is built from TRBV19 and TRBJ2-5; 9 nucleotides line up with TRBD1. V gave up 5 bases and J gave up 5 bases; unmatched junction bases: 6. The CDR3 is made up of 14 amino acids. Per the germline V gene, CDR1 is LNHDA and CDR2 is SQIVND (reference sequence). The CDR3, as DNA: TGTGCCAGTAGTGCCGGACAGGGGAGGGAGACCCAGTACTTC. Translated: CASSAGQGRETQYF.

CDR3 nucleotide sequence: TGTGCCAGCAGCTTAGGTGACACCATATATTTT. Residues: CASSLGDTIYF. The rearrangement uses TRBV7-9 and TRBJ1-3; D ambiguous. Germline CDR1 is SEHNR and CDR2 is FQNEAQ (reference sequence). V was cut by 1 base and J by 8 bases, with 3 bases left in between. CDR3 length: 11 residues.